These T cell receptor beta chains were read from a single sample in a study of shared clonotypes between healthy human individuals. The data were produced by immunoSEQ multiplex PCR, yet TCRdb's version contains in-frame clones alone and is incomplete. Here the sample spans roughly 650,000 clones, 97% being singletons. The sample comprised naive CD4+ T cells sorted from blood. These receptors were taken from a woman in her twenties or thirties in good health. Both conserved end residues are part of each CDR3. D genes are given only for firm matches. Clone size is given for some rows only: seen once, a few or many times, or a class if the clone is expanded.

J: TRBJ2-7
size: .
V: TRBV7-9
D: .
CDR3: CASSTTGPSGEQYF
DNA: TGTGCCAGCAGCACCACAGGGCCCTCGGGCGAGCAGTACTTC

J: TRBJ2-1
size: .
V: TRBV6-5
D: .
CDR3: CASRSGAVPEQFF
DNA: TGTGCCAGCAGAAGCGGAGCGGTCCCTGAGCAGTTCTTC

J: TRBJ1-2
size: .
V: TRBV11-1
D: .
CDR3: CASSQDPASGYTF
DNA: TGTGCCAGCAGCCAGGACCCAGCGTCTGGCTACACCTTC

J: TRBJ2-2
size: once
V: TRBV7-8
D: TRBD1
CDR3: CASSSPRRTGNTGELFF
DNA: TGTGCCAGCAGCTCCCCGAGGAGGACAGGGAACACCGGGGAGCTGTTTTTT

J: TRBJ2-7
size: .
V: TRBV11-2
D: .
CDR3: CASRSLVYRRDEQYF
DNA: TGTGCCAGCAGAAGCTTAGTGTACAGGAGAGACGAGCAGTACTTC

J: TRBJ2-3
size: .
V: TRBV6-6
D: .
CDR3: CASRRTDTQYF
DNA: TGTGCCAGCAGAAGGACAGATACGCAGTATTTT

J: TRBJ2-7
size: .
V: TRBV6-1
D: .
CDR3: CASSTRTVSSYEQYF
DNA: TGTGCCAGCAGTACCCGGACGGTTAGCTCCTACGAGCAGTACTTC

J: TRBJ2-2
size: .
V: TRBV11-2
D: .
CDR3: CASSFMARNTGELFF
DNA: TGTGCCAGCAGCTTTATGGCTAGAAACACCGGGGAGCTGTTTTTT

J: TRBJ2-1
size: .
V: TRBV7-3
D: .
CDR3: CASSPEAGEQFF
DNA: TGTGCCAGCAGCCCCGAGGCGGGTGAGCAGTTCTTC

J: TRBJ2-3
size: .
V: TRBV9
D: .
CDR3: CASSSHGASSTDTQYF
DNA: TGTGCCAGCAGCTCCCATGGGGCATCTAGCACAGATACGCAGTATTTT

J: TRBJ2-4
size: .
V: TRBV25-1
D: TRBD2
CDR3: CASSELAGDPKNIQYF
DNA: TGTGCCAGCAGTGAGTTAGCGGGAGACCCCAAAAACATTCAGTACTTC

J: TRBJ2-5
size: .
V: TRBV7-9
D: TRBD1
CDR3: CASSPIRGQLSGSAQYF
DNA: TGTGCCAGCAGCCCTATCAGGGGACAGCTTTCGGGATCGGCCCAGTACTTC

J: TRBJ2-3
size: .
V: TRBV6-1
D: TRBD1
CDR3: CASRGDSYQGDTQYF
DNA: TGTGCCAGCAGAGGGGACAGTTACCAGGGAGATACGCAGTATTTT

J: TRBJ1-4
size: .
V: TRBV9
D: .
CDR3: CASSVGRTFNEKLFF
DNA: TGTGCCAGCAGCGTAGGACGGACCTTCAATGAAAAACTGTTTTTT

J: TRBJ2-1
size: .
V: TRBV6-5
D: .
CDR3: CASSPDRPAYNEQFF
DNA: TGTGCCAGCAGTCCCGACAGGCCAGCATACAATGAGCAGTTCTTC

J: TRBJ2-7
size: .
V: TRBV4-2
D: .
CDR3: CASSQVGREQYF
DNA: TGTGCCAGCAGCCAAGTTGGGCGGGAGCAGTACTTC

J: TRBJ2-7
size: .
V: TRBV28
D: TRBD1
CDR3: CATGQAVYEQYF
DNA: TGTGCCACCGGACAGGCAGTCTACGAGCAGTACTTC

J: TRBJ1-3
size: .
V: TRBV28
D: .
CDR3: CASSLEGNTIYF
DNA: TGTGCCAGCAGTTTAGAGGGAAACACCATATATTTT

J: TRBJ2-7
size: .
V: TRBV28
D: TRBD2
CDR3: CASRPRASGSFYEQYF
DNA: TGTGCCAGCAGACCTAGGGCTAGCGGGAGTTTCTACGAGCAGTACTTC

J: TRBJ2-1
size: .
V: TRBV19
D: TRBD1
CDR3: CASNPIGQGRQFF
DNA: TGTGCCAGTAATCCAATCGGACAGGGTCGGCAGTTCTTC

J: TRBJ1-3
size: .
V: TRBV7-6
D: TRBD1
CDR3: CASSLALGQQNTIYF
DNA: TGTGCCAGCAGCTTAGCCTTGGGACAGCAAAACACCATATATTTT

J: TRBJ2-7
size: .
V: TRBV7-8
D: .
CDR3: CASSPQLGYEQYF
DNA: TGTGCCAGCAGCCCCCAGTTGGGCTACGAGCAGTACTTC

J: TRBJ2-7
size: .
V: TRBV28
D: TRBD1
CDR3: CASSSGQVFYF
DNA: TGTGCCAGCAGTTCGGGACAGGTGTTTTACTTC

J: TRBJ2-1
size: .
V: TRBV7-3
D: TRBD1
CDR3: CASSPGQGWDEQFF
DNA: TGTGCCAGCAGCCCCGGACAGGGTTGGGATGAGCAGTTCTTC

J: TRBJ2-7
size: .
V: TRBV6-6
D: .
CDR3: CASSYSDSYEQYF
DNA: TGTGCCAGCAGTTACTCGGACTCCTACGAGCAGTACTTC

J: TRBJ1-1
size: .
V: TRBV30
D: .
CDR3: CAWSPDRNTEAFF
DNA: TGTGCCTGGAGTCCGGACAGGAACACTGAAGCTTTCTTT

J: TRBJ2-7
size: .
V: TRBV15
D: .
CDR3: CATSRGPGKAYEQYF
DNA: TGTGCCACCAGCAGAGGTCCGGGGAAGGCCTACGAGCAGTACTTC

J: TRBJ1-3
size: .
V: TRBV7-2
D: .
CDR3: CASSLDGGGAGNTIYF
DNA: TGTGCCAGCAGCCTAGATGGGGGGGGCGCTGGAAACACCATATATTTT

J: TRBJ2-7
size: .
V: TRBV5-1
D: TRBD1
CDR3: CASSSRTGEDEQYF
DNA: TGCGCCAGCAGCTCCCGGACAGGGGAGGACGAGCAGTACTTC

J: TRBJ1-1
size: .
V: TRBV7-9
D: .
CDR3: CASSPGRKEGTEAFF
DNA: TGTGCCAGCAGCCCAGGACGTAAAGAGGGAACTGAAGCTTTCTTT

J: TRBJ2-5
size: .
V: TRBV5-4
D: .
CDR3: CASSRYQETQYF
DNA: TGTGCCAGCAGCCGGTACCAAGAGACCCAGTACTTC

J: TRBJ2-7
size: .
V: TRBV27
D: .
CDR3: CASSSGDHTYEQYF
DNA: TGTGCCAGCAGTTCAGGGGACCATACCTACGAGCAGTACTTC

J: TRBJ2-5
size: .
V: TRBV18
D: TRBD2
CDR3: CASSPGLADETQYF
DNA: TGTGCCAGCTCACCGGGACTAGCGGACGAGACCCAGTACTTC

J: TRBJ2-2
size: .
V: TRBV30
D: .
CDR3: CAWNGAGELFF
DNA: TGTGCCTGGAACGGGGCCGGGGAGCTGTTTTTT

J: TRBJ2-7
size: .
V: TRBV2
D: TRBD1
CDR3: CASSLRDRGRYEQYF
DNA: TGTGCCAGCAGTCTCCGGGACAGGGGTCGCTACGAGCAGTACTTC

J: TRBJ1-4
size: .
V: TRBV5-5
D: .
CDR3: CASSLAGRATTNEKLFF
DNA: TGTGCCAGCAGCTTGGCGGGCAGGGCCACAACTAATGAAAAACTGTTTTTT

J: TRBJ2-7
size: .
V: TRBV28
D: TRBD1
CDR3: CASTPPGQARYKQYF
DNA: TGTGCCAGCACACCCCCCGGACAGGCCCGCTACAAGCAGTACTTC

J: TRBJ2-5
size: .
V: TRBV5-1
D: .
CDR3: CASRTPQETQYF
DNA: TGCGCCAGCAGAACCCCCCAAGAGACCCAGTACTTC

J: TRBJ2-6
size: once
V: TRBV21-1
D: .
CDR3: CASSSLNWEYSSGANVLTF
DNA: TGTGCCAGCAGCAGCTTAAACTGGGAGTATAGCTCTGGGGCCAACGTCCTGACTTTC

J: TRBJ2-1
size: once
V: TRBV6-6
D: TRBD2
CDR3: CASTPTGRETARQFF
DNA: TGTGCCAGCACTCCCACGGGGCGGGAGACAGCACGGCAGTTCTTC

J: TRBJ2-7
size: .
V: TRBV2
D: TRBD2
CDR3: CASSAPGLAGAYEQYF
DNA: TGTGCCAGCAGTGCCCCGGGACTAGCGGGAGCCTACGAGCAGTACTTC

J: TRBJ2-7
size: .
V: TRBV29-1
D: TRBD1
CDR3: CSVDQQGPPYEQYF
DNA: TGCAGCGTTGACCAACAGGGGCCCCCCTACGAGCAGTACTTC

J: TRBJ1-5
size: .
V: TRBV10-3
D: .
CDR3: CAIMADSNQPQHF
DNA: TGTGCCATCATGGCAGATAGCAATCAGCCCCAGCATTTT

J: TRBJ1-5
size: .
V: TRBV6-1
D: .
CDR3: CASSFETVSNQPQHF
DNA: TGTGCCAGCAGTTTCGAGACGGTGAGCAATCAGCCCCAGCATTTT

J: TRBJ1-2
size: .
V: TRBV7-9
D: .
CDR3: CASSQGGSNYGYTF
DNA: TGTGCCAGCAGCCAGGGCGGGTCGAACTATGGCTACACCTTC

J: TRBJ2-5
size: .
V: TRBV7-9
D: .
CDR3: CASSFSEETQYF
DNA: TGTGCCAGCAGCTTCAGTGAAGAGACCCAGTACTTC

J: TRBJ1-5
size: few
V: TRBV30
D: TRBD1
CDR3: CAWAGGPNQPQHF
DNA: TGTGCCTGGGCAGGGGGCCCGAATCAGCCCCAGCATTTT

J: TRBJ2-3
size: .
V: TRBV11-2
D: TRBD2
CDR3: CASSSTSGIPTDTQYF
DNA: TGTGCCAGCAGCTCGACTAGCGGGATCCCCACAGATACGCAGTATTTT

J: TRBJ1-3
size: .
V: TRBV9
D: TRBD1
CDR3: CASSPTGDTIYF
DNA: TGTGCCAGCAGTCCTACAGGGGACACCATATATTTT

J: TRBJ2-2
size: .
V: TRBV30
D: .
CDR3: CAWSTQGTGELFF
DNA: TGTGCCTGGAGTACTCAGGGGACCGGGGAGCTGTTTTTT

J: TRBJ2-2
size: .
V: TRBV5-1
D: .
CDR3: CASSLGGVITGELFF
DNA: TGCGCCAGCAGCTTGGGGGGAGTCATAACCGGGGAGCTGTTTTTT

J: TRBJ2-3
size: .
V: TRBV11-1
D: TRBD2
CDR3: CASSLRGLGGLTDTQYF
DNA: TGTGCCAGCAGCTTAAGGGGACTAGGAGGACTCACAGATACGCAGTATTTT

J: TRBJ1-1
size: .
V: TRBV4-1
D: .
CDR3: CASSQDSGTGAFF
DNA: TGCGCCAGCAGCCAAGATTCTGGGACCGGGGCTTTCTTT

J: TRBJ1-5
size: .
V: TRBV6-1
D: .
CDR3: CASSVVNNQPQHF
DNA: TGTGCCAGCAGTGTGGTTAACAATCAGCCCCAGCATTTT

J: TRBJ2-7
size: .
V: TRBV5-1
D: .
CDR3: CASSLSGSIPSYEQYF
DNA: TGCGCCAGCAGCTTATCCGGGTCCATCCCCTCCTACGAGCAGTACTTC

J: TRBJ2-3
size: .
V: TRBV29-1
D: .
CDR3: CSVTKGTSTDTQYF
DNA: TGCAGCGTGACCAAGGGGACGTCCACAGATACGCAGTATTTT

J: TRBJ2-7
size: .
V: TRBV5-1
D: .
CDR3: CASSLNSYEQYF
DNA: TGCGCCAGCAGCTTGAATAGCTACGAGCAGTACTTC